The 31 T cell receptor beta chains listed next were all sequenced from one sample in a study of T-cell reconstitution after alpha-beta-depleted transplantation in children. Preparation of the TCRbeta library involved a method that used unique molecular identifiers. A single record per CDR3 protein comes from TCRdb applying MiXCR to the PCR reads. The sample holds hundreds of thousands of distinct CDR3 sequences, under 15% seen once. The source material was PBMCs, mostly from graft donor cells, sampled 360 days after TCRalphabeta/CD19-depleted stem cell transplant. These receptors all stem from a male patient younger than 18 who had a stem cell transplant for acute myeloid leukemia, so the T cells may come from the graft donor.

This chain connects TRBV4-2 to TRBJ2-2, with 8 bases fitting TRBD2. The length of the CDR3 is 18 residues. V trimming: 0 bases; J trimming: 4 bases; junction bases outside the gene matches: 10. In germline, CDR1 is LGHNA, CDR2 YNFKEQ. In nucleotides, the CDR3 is TGTGCCAGCAGCCAAGAGAGGGGAGCGGGAGTTGGCACCGGGGAGCTGTTTTTT. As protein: CASSQERGAGVGTGELFF.

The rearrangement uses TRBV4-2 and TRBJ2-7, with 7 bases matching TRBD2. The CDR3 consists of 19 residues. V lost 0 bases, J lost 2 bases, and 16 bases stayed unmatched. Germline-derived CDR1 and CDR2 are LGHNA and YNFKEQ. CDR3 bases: TGTGCCAGCAGCCAAGAGGGGGGGAGCGGGATGGCCCTTACCTACGAGCAGTACTTC. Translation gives CASSQEGGSGMALTYEQYF.

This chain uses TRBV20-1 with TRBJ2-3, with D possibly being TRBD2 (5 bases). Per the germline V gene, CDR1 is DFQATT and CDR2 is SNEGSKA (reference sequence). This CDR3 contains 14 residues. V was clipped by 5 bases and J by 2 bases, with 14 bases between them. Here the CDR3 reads CSAGQTGVTDTQYF. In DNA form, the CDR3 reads TGCAGTGCTGGCCAGACCGGGGTCACAGATACGCAGTATTTT.

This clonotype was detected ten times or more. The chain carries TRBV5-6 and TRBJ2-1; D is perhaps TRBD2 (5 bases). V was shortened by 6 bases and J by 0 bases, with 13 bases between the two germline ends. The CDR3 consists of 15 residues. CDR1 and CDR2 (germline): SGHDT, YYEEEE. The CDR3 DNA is TGTGCCAGCACCCCACTAGACCGCTCCTACAATGAGCAGTTCTTC. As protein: CASTPLDRSYNEQFF.

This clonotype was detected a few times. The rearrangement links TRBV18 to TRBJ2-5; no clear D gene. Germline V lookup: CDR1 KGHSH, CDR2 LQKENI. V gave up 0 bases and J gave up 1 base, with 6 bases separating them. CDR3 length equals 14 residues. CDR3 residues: CASSPPASQETQYF. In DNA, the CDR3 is TGTGCCAGCTCACCACCGGCCAGCCAAGAGACCCAGTACTTC.

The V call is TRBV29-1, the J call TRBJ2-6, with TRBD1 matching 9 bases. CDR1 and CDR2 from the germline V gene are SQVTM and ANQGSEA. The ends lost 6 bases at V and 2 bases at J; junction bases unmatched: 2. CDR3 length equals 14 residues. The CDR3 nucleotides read TGCAGCGTGGGACAGGGCACTGGGGCCAACGTCCTGACTTTC. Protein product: CSVGQGTGANVLTF.

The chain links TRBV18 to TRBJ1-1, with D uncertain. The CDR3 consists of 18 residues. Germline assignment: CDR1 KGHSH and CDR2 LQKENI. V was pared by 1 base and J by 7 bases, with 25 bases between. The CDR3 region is CASSPLGQQLSPRNEAFF. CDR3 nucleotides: TGTGCCAGCTCACCACTGGGCCAACAGTTATCCCCCCGAAATGAAGCTTTCTTT.

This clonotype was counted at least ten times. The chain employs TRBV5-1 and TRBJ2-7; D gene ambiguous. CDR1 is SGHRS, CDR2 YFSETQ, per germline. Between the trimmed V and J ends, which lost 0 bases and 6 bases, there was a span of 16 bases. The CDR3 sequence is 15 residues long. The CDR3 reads CASSLETKKSSEQYF. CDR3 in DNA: TGCGCCAGCAGCTTGGAAACAAAAAAAAGTTCCGAGCAGTACTTC.

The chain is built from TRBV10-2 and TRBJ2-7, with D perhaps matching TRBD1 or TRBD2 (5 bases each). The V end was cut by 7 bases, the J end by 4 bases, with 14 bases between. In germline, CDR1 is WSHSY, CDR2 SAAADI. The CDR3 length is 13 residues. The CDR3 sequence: CASIGGERYEQYF. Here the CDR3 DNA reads TGCGCCAGCATTGGGGGAGAAAGGTACGAGCAGTACTTC.

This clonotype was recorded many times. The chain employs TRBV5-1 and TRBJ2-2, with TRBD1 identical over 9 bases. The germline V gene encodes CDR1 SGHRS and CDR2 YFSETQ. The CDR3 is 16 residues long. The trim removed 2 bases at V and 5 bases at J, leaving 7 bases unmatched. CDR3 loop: CASSLPGQGSTGELFF. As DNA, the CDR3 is TGCGCCAGCAGCTTACCGGGACAGGGTTCGACCGGGGAGCTGTTTTTT.

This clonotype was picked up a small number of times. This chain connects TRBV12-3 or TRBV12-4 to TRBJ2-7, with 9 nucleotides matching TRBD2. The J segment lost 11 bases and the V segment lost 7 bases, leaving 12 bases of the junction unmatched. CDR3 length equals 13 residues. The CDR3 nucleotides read TGTGCCAGCACCATCTGGCGGGAGGGCCGTGAGTACTTC. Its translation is CASTIWREGREYF.

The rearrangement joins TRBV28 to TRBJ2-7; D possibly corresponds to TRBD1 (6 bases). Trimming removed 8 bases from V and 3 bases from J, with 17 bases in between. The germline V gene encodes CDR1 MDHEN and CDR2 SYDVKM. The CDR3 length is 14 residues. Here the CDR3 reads CASFGSPGDYEQYF. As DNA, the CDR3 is TGTGCCAGCTTTGGGTCGCCAGGGGACTACGAGCAGTACTTC. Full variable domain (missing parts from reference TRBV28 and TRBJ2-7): DVKVTQSSRYLVKRTGEKVFLECVQDMDHENMFWYRQDPGLGLRLIYFSYDVKMKEKGDIPEGYSVSREKKERFSLILESASTNQTSMYLCASFGSPGDYEQYFGPGTRLTVT.

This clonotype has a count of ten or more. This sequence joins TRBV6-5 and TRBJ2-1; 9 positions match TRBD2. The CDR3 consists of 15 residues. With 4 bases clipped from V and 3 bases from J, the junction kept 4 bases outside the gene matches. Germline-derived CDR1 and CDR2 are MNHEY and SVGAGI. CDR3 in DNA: TGTGCCAGCAGTTTCACGACTAGCGGCTACAATGAGCAGTTCTTC. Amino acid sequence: CASSFTTSGYNEQFF.

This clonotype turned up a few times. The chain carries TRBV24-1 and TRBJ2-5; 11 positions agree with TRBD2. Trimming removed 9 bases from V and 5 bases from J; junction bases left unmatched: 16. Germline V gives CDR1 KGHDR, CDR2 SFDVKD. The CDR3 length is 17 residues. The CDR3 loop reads CATAPSLAGGPRETQYF. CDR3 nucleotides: TGTGCCACCGCTCCTTCTTTAGCGGGAGGGCCAAGGGAGACCCAGTACTTC.

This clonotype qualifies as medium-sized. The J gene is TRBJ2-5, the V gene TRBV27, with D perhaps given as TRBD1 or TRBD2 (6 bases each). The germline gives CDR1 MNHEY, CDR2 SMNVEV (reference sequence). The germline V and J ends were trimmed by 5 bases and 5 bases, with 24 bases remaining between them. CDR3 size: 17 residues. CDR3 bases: TGTGCCAGCAGTCCCCTATCAGGGGCGGGACCAACGGAGACCCAGTACTTC. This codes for CASSPLSGAGPTETQYF.

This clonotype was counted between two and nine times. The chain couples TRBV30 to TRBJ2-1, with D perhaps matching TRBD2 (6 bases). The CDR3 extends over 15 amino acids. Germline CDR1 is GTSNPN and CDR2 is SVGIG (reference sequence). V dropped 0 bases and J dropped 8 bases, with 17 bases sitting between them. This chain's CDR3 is CAWSVRDSTVHEQFF. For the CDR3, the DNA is TGTGCCTGGAGTGTTAGGGACTCCACAGTCCATGAGCAGTTCTTC.

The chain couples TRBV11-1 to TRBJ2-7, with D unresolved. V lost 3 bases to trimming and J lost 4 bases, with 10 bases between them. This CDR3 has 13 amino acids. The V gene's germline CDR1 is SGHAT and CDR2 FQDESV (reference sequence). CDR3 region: CASSFRQPYEQYF. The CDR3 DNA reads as TGTGCCAGCAGCTTCCGTCAGCCGTACGAGCAGTACTTC. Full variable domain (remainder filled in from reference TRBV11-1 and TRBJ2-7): EAEVAQSPRYKITEKSQAVAFWCDPISGHATLYWYRQILGQGPELLVQFQDESVVDDSQLPKDRFSAERLKGVDSTLKIQPAELGDSAMYLCASSFRQPYEQYFGPGTRLTVT.

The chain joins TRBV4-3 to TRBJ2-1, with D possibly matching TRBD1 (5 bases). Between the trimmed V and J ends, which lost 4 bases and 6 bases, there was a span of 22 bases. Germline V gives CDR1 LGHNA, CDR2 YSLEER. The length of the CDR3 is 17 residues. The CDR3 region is CASSRTRVWATGNEQFF. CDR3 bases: TGCGCCAGCAGCCGAACCAGGGTCTGGGCTACGGGCAATGAGCAGTTCTTC.

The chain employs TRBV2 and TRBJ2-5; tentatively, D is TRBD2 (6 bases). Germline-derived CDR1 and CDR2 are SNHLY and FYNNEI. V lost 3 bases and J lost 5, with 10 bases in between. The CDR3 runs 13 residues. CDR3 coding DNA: TGTGCCAGCAGTGATGCAGGGAGGGAGACCCAGTACTTC. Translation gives CASSDAGRETQYF.

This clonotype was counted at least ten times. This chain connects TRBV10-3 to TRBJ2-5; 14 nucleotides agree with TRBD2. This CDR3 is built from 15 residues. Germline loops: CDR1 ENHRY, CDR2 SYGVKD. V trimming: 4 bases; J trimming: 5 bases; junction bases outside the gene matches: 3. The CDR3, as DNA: TGTGCCATCAGTGGGGGACTAGCGGGAGCGGAGACCCAGTACTTC. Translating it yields CAISGGLAGAETQYF.

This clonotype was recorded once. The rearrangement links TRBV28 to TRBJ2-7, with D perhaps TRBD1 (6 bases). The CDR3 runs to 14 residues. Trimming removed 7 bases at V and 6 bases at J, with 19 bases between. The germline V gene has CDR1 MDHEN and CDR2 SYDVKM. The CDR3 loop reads CASTLPDRFSEQYF. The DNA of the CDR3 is TGTGCCAGCACCCTACCCGACAGGTTCTCCGAGCAGTACTTC. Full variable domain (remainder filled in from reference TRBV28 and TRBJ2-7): DVKVTQSSRYLVKRTGEKVFLECVQDMDHENMFWYRQDPGLGLRLIYFSYDVKMKEKGDIPEGYSVSREKKERFSLILESASTNQTSMYLCASTLPDRFSEQYFGPGTRLTVT.

The CDR3 DNA is TGTGCCAGCCGTCACAGGAGGGAATGGGTCTACGAGCAGTACTTC. Its translation: CASRHRREWVYEQYF. The chain recombines TRBV6-5 with TRBJ2-7; D might be TRBD2 (6 bases). V lost 8 bases to trimming and J lost 3 bases, with 20 bases between them. Per germline, CDR1 MNHEY and CDR2 SVGAGI. The CDR3 runs to 15 residues.

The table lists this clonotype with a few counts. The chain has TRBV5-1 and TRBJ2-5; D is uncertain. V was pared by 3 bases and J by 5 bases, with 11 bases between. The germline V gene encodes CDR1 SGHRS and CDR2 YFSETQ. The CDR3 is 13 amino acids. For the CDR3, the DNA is TGCGCCAGCAGCTCCCCGGTGCGGGAGACCCAGTACTTC. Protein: CASSSPVRETQYF.

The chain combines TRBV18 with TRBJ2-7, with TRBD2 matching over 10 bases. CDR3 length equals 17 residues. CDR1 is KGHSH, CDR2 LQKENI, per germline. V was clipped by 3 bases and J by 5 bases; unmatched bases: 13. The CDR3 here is CASSPRSPSGSAHEQYF. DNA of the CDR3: TGTGCCAGCTCACCGCGTTCCCCTAGCGGGAGCGCCCACGAGCAGTACTTC.

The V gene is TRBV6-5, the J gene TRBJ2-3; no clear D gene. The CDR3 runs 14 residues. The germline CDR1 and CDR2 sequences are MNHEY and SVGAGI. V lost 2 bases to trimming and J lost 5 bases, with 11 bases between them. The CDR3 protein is CASSYRINKDTQYF. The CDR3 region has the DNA TGTGCCAGCAGTTACAGAATAAACAAAGATACGCAGTATTTT.

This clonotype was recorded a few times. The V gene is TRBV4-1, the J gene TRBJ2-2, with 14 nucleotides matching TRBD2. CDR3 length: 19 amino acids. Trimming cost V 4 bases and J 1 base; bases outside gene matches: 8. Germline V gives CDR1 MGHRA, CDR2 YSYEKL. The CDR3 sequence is CASSRTGLAGGRNTGELFF. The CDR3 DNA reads TGCGCCAGCAGCCGGACCGGACTAGCGGGAGGACGGAACACCGGGGAGCTGTTTTTT.

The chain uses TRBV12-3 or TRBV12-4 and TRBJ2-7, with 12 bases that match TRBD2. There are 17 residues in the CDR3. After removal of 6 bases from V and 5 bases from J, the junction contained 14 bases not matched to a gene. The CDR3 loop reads CASRFWVGASGRDEQYF. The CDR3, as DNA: TGTGCCAGCAGGTTTTGGGTAGGGGCTAGCGGGAGGGACGAGCAGTACTTC.

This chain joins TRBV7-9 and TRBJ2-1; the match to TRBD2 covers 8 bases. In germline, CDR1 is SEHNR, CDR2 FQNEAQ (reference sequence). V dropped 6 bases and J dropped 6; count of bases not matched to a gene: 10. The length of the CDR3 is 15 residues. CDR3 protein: CASRGGRPAVNEQFF. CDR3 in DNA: TGTGCCAGCAGGGGCGGGAGGCCCGCTGTCAATGAGCAGTTCTTC.

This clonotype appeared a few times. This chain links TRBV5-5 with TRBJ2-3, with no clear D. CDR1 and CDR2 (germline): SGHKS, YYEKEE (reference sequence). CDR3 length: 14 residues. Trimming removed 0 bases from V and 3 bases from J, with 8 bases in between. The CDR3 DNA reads TGTGCCAGCAGCTTGGGACGCATTACAGATACGCAGTATTTT. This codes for CASSLGRITDTQYF.

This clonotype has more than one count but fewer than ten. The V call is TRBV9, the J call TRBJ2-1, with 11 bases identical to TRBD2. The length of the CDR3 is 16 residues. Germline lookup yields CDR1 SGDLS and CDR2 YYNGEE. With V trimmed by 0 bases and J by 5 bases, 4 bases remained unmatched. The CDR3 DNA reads TGTGCCAGCAGCGTAGTGGGGACTAGCGGAGACAATGAGCAGTTCTTC. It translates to CASSVVGTSGDNEQFF.

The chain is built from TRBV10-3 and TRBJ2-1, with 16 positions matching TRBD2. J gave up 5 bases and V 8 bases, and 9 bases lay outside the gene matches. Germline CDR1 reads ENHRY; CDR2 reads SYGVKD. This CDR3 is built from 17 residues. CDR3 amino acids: CAILRPGTSGRDNEQFF. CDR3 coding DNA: TGTGCCATCCTCCGTCCCGGGACTAGCGGGAGGGACAATGAGCAGTTCTTC.